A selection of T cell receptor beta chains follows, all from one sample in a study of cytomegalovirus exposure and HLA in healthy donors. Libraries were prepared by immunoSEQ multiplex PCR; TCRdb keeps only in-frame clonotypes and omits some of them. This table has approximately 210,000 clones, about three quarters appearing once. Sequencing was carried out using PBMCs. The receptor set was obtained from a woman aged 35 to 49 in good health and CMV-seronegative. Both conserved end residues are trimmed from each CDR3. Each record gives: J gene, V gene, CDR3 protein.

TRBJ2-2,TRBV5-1,ASTAGTSGTGELF
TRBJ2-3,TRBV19,ASSRPMGSTDTQY
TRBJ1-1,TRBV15,ATSPRQGGTEAF
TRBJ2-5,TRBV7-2,ASSRGLAGFQETQY
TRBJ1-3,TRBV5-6,ASSPGTGRGNTIY
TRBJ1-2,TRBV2,ASSSLTGVGGYT
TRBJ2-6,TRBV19,ASSPSRSGANVLT
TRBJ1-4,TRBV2,ASRLRTGIHEKLF
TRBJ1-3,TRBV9,ASSLEPGTGGGNTIY
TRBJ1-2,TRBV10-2,ASGISGSNYGYT
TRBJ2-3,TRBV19,ASRTTGYGDTQY
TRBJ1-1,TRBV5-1,ASSFGGNTEAF
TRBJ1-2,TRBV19,ASSQQGLNYGYT
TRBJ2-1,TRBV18,ASSATLADTMKDEQF
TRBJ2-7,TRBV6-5,ASKQGNSYEQY
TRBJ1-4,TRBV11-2,ASSVTRSTNEKLF
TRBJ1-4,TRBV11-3,ASSLGHSLNEKLF
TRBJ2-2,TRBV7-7,ASSTGRRGELF
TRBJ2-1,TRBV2,ASSAGTSAYNEQF
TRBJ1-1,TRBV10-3,AISDRRSEAF
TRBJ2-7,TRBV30,AWSGGAGTLDLQQY
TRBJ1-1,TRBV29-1,SVAPDRQHTEAF
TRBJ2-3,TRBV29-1,SVVGLRDSTDTQY
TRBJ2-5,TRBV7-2,ASSSQETQY
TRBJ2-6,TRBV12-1,APRTGANVLT
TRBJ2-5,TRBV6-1,ASSEGLAGTQETQY
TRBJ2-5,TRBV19,ASSIHREETQY
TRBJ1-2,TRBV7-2,ASSPQGSYGYT
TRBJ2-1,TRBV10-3,AILSATSGNKGTYNEQF
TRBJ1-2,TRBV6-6,ATGTGNYGYT
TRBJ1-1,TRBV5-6,ASSSGFREAF
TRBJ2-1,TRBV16,ASSQLVGEYNEQF
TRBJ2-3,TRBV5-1,ASSSITGAYSTDTQY
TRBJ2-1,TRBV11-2,ASSYLDNEQF
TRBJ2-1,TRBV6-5,ASSYGGHTYNEQF
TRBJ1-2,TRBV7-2,ASSPSGTGIYGYT
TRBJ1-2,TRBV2,ASSVDSNYGYT
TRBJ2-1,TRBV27,ASSLSGSGYNEQF
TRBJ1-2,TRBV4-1,ASSPGQGGNYGYT
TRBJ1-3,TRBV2,ASSPRGIEGNTIY
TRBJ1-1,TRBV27,ASSSNLNTEAF
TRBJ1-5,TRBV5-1,ASRTEWDQPQH
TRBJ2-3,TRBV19,ASSIGTPRTDTQY